This T cell receptor (beta chain) came from a study of shared clonotypes between healthy human individuals. Study details: Three plates each covered CD4 naive and memory; CD8 naive two, CD8 memory one.

Notes on the study in general: All-four-donor shared clonotypes had higher generation probabilities than non-shared clonotypes did. Clonotype sharing across several donors was observed for around 4.8% of naive CD4 clonotypes. Collection of samples was limited to blood; tissue repertoires likely differ.

Sequencing used immunoSEQ multiplex PCR; TCRdb keeps in-frame clones, though not all of them. The top ten clones hold more than 0.45% of a sample with 800,000 to 1,200,000 clones, 75% to 85% of them seen once. CDR3 length: 16 amino acids. Trimming took 1 base from V and 2 from J; bases not matched to a gene: 8. Germline loops: CDR1 SGHRS, CDR2 YFSETQ. With regard to this clone: Its antigen is currently unknown.

What was sequenced was memory CD4+ T cells from PBMCs. Noted subset: CD45RA-negative fraction. The TCR comes from a man between 18 and 29 years old in good health. Some clones in this sample may be carry-over from other donors' samples. This chain joins TRBV5-1 and TRBJ1-1; 7 nucleotides line up with TRBD1. CDR3 sequence (DNA): TGCGCCAGCAGCTTGACCCCCGACAGGGAAAACACTGAAGCTTTCTTT. The encoded protein is CASSLTPDRENTEAFF.